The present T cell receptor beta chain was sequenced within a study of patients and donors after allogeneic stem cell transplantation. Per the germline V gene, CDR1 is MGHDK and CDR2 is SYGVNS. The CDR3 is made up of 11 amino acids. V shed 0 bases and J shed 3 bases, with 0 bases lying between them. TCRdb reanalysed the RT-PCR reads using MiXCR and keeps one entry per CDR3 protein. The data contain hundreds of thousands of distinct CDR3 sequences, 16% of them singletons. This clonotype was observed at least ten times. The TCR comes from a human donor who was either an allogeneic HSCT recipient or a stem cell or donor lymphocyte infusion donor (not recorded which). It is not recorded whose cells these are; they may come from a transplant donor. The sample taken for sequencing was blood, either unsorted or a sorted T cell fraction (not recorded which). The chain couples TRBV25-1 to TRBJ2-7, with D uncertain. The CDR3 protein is CASSEYYEQYF. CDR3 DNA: TGTGCCAGCAGTGAATACTACGAGCAGTACTTC.